This note documents a single TCR beta chain sequence. Its cognate antigen is unknown. The sample belongs to a study of cytomegalovirus exposure and HLA in healthy donors. Overall study context: Earlier work reported some 110 million unique TCR beta sequences from about 170 million T cells.

Notes on the study in general: Presence/absence comparisons presumed near-even sequencing depth among donors.

V lost 5 bases and J lost 0, with 10 bases in between. Per the germline V gene, CDR1 is KGHSH and CDR2 is LQKENI. The CDR3 loop spans 14 amino acids. PCR used 60 Vbeta primers and 13 Jbeta primers. The repertoire was sequenced with immunoSEQ multiplex PCR; TCRdb's copy has only in-frame clones and lacks some. The sample shows around 190,000 clones, around 77% of them seen only once. The chain uses TRBV18 and TRBJ1-2; D remains ambiguous. The TCR originated in a man younger than 45 in good health and CMV-seronegative. The sequenced sample consisted of PBMCs. The CDR3 is CASSDEQTNYGYTF. CDR3 sequence (DNA): TGTGCCAGCTCAGACGAACAGACTAACTATGGCTACACCTTC.